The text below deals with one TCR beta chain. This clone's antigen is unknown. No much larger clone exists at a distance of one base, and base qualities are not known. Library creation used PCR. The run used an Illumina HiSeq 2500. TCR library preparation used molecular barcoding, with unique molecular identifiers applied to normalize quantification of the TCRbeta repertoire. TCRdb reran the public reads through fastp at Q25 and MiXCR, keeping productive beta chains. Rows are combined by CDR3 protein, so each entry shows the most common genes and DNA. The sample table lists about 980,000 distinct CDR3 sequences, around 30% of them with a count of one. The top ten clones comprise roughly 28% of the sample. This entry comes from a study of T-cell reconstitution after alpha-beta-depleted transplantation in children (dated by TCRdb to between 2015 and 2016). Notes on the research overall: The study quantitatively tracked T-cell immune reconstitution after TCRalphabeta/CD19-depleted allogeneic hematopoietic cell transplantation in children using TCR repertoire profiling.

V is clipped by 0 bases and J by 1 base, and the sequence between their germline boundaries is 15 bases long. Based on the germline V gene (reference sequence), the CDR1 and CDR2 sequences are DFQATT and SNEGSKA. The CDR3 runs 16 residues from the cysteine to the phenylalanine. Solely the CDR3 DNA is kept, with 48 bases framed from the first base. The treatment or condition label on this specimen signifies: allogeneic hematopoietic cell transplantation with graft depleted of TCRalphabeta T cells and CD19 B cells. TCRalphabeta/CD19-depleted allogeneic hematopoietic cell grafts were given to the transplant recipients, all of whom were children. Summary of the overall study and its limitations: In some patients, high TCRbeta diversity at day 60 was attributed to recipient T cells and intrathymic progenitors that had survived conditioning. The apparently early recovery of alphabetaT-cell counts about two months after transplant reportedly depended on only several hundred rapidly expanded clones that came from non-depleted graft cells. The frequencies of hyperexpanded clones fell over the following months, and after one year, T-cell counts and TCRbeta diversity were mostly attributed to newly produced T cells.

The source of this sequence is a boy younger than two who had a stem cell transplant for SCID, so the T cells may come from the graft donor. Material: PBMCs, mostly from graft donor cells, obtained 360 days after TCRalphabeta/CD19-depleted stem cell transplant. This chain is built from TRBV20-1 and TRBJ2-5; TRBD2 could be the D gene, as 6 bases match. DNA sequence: TGCAGTGCTAGAGATCGGGAGACCGGGAGCCAAGAGACCCAGTACTTC. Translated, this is CSARDRETGSQETQYF.